This is a list of T cell receptor beta chains from one sample in a study of long-term antiretroviral therapy in people with HIV. Using immunoSEQ multiplex PCR, the repertoire was profiled, and TCRdb retains in-frame clones only, with some absent. The table includes roughly 34,000 clones, around 84% detected once. Specimen: unsorted PBMCs, collected roughly 2.9 years before starting antiretroviral therapy. These receptors originate from a woman younger than 45 with HIV. Both conserved end residues are part of each CDR3. Each record gives: V gene, D gene, J gene, clone size, CDR3 protein, CDR3 DNA. D genes are given only for firm matches. Rows may omit the clone size; those that give it use once, few, many or a size class.

TRBV29-1	-	TRBJ1-1	-	CSVQGVRNTEAFF	TGCAGCGTCCAAGGGGTTAGGAACACTGAAGCTTTCTTT
TRBV27	-	TRBJ1-1	once	CATYRTEAFF	TGTGCCACCTATCGCACTGAAGCTTTCTTT
TRBV21-1	-	TRBJ2-5	once	CEGANQETQYF	TGTGAGGGCGCTAACCAAGAGACCCAGTACTTC
TRBV6-5	-	TRBJ1-2	-	CASSYGGTPTNGYTF	TGTGCCAGCAGTTATGGGGGGACACCGACGAATGGCTACACCTTC
TRBV7-8	-	TRBJ1-3	-	CASSVTTSGNTIYF	TGTGCCAGCAGCGTAACCACCTCTGGAAACACCATATATTTT
TRBV9	-	TRBJ2-7	-	CASSVGDGTSQYF	TGTGCCAGCAGCGTAGGGGACGGGACCTCGCAGTACTTC
TRBV29-1	-	TRBJ1-2	once	CSVEEDGNYGYTF	TGCAGCGTTGAAGAGGACGGCAACTATGGCTACACCTTC
TRBV5-4	-	TRBJ1-4	-	CASSSSAATNEKLFF	TGTGCCAGCAGCTCGTCGGCTGCAACTAATGAAAAACTGTTTTTT
TRBV5-1	-	TRBJ1-1	-	CASSPNRWAQNTEAFF	TGCGCCAGCAGCCCTAATCGGTGGGCTCAGAACACTGAAGCTTTCTTT
TRBV18	TRBD2	TRBJ2-7	-	CASSPQTSVNEQYF	TGTGCCAGCTCACCCCAGACTAGCGTTAACGAGCAGTACTTC
TRBV6-1	-	TRBJ1-1	-	CASSGRLGRGGGNTEAFF	TGTGCCAGCAGTGGACGTTTGGGCAGGGGAGGTGGGAACACTGAAGCTTTCTTT
TRBV30	-	TRBJ2-4	-	CAWSEALAKNIQYF	TGTGCCTGGAGTGAAGCCCTAGCCAAAAACATTCAGTACTTC
TRBV29-1	-	TRBJ1-1	-	CSAPELGTEAFF	TGCAGCGCACCAGAATTGGGCACTGAAGCTTTCTTT
TRBV6-1	-	TRBJ1-1	-	CASRGDTEAFF	TGTGCCAGCAGAGGGGACACTGAAGCTTTCTTT
TRBV5-1	-	TRBJ1-2	-	CASSLGITSEAGYTF	TGCGCCAGCAGCTTGGGCATTACTTCGGAGGCGGGCTACACCTTC
TRBV18	TRBD2	TRBJ2-5	-	CASSPPSSGAQETQYF	TGTGCCAGCTCACCACCGTCTAGCGGGGCTCAAGAGACCCAGTACTTC
TRBV23-1	-	TRBJ2-4	once	CASSQTGAKNIQYF	TGCGCCAGCAGTCAAACAGGGGCCAAAAACATTCAGTACTTC
TRBV6-5	-	TRBJ1-4	-	CASGRASNEKLFF	TGTGCCAGCGGCCGGGCCTCGAATGAAAAACTGTTTTTT
TRBV10-3	-	TRBJ2-2	-	CATRTALRTGELFF	TGTGCCACCCGGACAGCCCTCCGCACCGGGGAGCTGTTTTTT
TRBV4-1	-	TRBJ1-2	-	CASSPRLIPNYGYTF	TGCGCCAGCAGCCCGCGGTTAATTCCTAACTATGGCTACACCTTC
TRBV10-3	TRBD1	TRBJ1-1	-	CAISESDRSNTEAFF	TGTGCCATCAGTGAGTCGGACAGGTCGAACACTGAAGCTTTCTTT
TRBV6-5	-	TRBJ2-5	-	CASSYGGETQYF	TGTGCCAGCAGTTATGGGGGGGAGACCCAGTACTTC
TRBV7-8	-	TRBJ1-4	-	CASSHTDATNEKLFF	TGTGCCAGCAGCCATACAGACGCAACTAATGAAAAACTGTTTTTT
TRBV30	-	TRBJ1-1	-	CAWGWGDTEAFF	TGTGCCTGGGGGTGGGGGGACACTGAAGCTTTCTTT
TRBV10-3	-	TRBJ1-5	-	CAISVGGGQPQHF	TGTGCCATCAGTGTGGGGGGCGGTCAGCCCCAGCATTTT
TRBV10-3	-	TRBJ1-2	-	CAISGEPGAGGYTF	TGTGCCATCAGCGGGGAGCCGGGGGCTGGTGGCTACACCTTC
TRBV7-2	-	TRBJ2-1	-	CASSFSGGGGEFF	TGTGCCAGCAGTTTTTCAGGGGGTGGGGGGGAGTTCTTC
TRBV5-5	-	TRBJ1-2	-	CASSLASLGPGDGYTF	TGTGCCAGCAGCTTGGCCAGTTTAGGGCCAGGGGATGGCTACACCTTC
TRBV7-3	TRBD2	TRBJ2-7	-	CASSSYAAGAYEQYF	TGTGCCAGCAGCTCGTACGCAGCGGGGGCATACGAGCAGTACTTC
TRBV30	-	TRBJ1-2	-	CAWDLSGNYGYTF	TGTGCCTGGGACCTCTCAGGGAATTATGGCTACACCTTC
TRBV10-3	-	TRBJ1-1	-	CAIRADTMNTEAFF	TGTGCCATCAGAGCAGACACCATGAACACTGAAGCTTTCTTT
TRBV2	-	TRBJ1-1	once	CASSVTGWETEAFF	TGTGCCAGCAGTGTGACGGGGTGGGAAACTGAAGCTTTCTTT
TRBV13	-	TRBJ1-1	-	CASSLGLGGVWTGTEAFF	TGTGCCAGCAGCTTAGGCCTTGGCGGGGTTTGGACGGGCACTGAAGCTTTCTTT
TRBV6-5	-	TRBJ1-5	few	CASRRGNQPQHF	TGTGCCAGCAGAAGGGGCAATCAGCCCCAGCATTTT
TRBV7-9	-	TRBJ1-1	-	CASSLGRGLANTEAFF	TGTGCCAGCAGCTTAGGTCGAGGGTTGGCGAACACTGAAGCTTTCTTT
TRBV7-2	-	TRBJ1-1	-	CASSLIRETEAFF	TGTGCCAGCAGCTTAATCAGGGAAACTGAAGCTTTCTTT
TRBV13	-	TRBJ2-2	-	CASSPGFANTGELFF	TGTGCCAGCAGCCCGGGCTTCGCGAACACCGGGGAGCTGTTTTTT
TRBV11-1	-	TRBJ2-2	-	CASSFPGELFF	TGTGCCAGCAGCTTCCCCGGGGAGCTGTTTTTT
TRBV27	TRBD1	TRBJ2-3	-	CASRGGQGRRGTDTQYF	TGTGCCAGCAGAGGAGGACAGGGGAGGAGAGGCACAGATACGCAGTATTTT
TRBV28	-	TRBJ1-1	-	CASIMNTEAFF	TGTGCCAGCATAATGAACACTGAAGCTTTCTTT
TRBV11-2	-	TRBJ1-2	few	CASSSLINYGYTF	TGTGCCAGCAGCTCTCTAATTAACTATGGCTACACCTTC
TRBV19	-	TRBJ1-5	-	CASGGAGLKPQHF	TGTGCCAGCGGGGGGGCAGGGTTGAAGCCCCAGCATTTT
TRBV9	-	TRBJ1-6	-	CASSVGQGWNSPLHF	TGTGCCAGCAGCGTAGGGCAGGGGTGGAATTCACCCCTCCACTTT
TRBV30	TRBD2	TRBJ2-3	-	CAWSGTLAGRGGSDTQYF	TGTGCCTGGAGTGGAACCCTAGCGGGTCGCGGGGGCTCAGATACGCAGTATTTT
TRBV4-2	TRBD2	TRBJ2-7	-	CASSQESGGAYEQYF	TGTGCCAGCAGCCAAGAAAGCGGGGGGGCCTACGAGCAGTACTTC
TRBV27	TRBD1	TRBJ1-2	medium-sized	CASSVQGANYGYTF	TGTGCCAGCAGCGTACAGGGGGCTAACTATGGCTACACCTTC
TRBV5-1	-	TRBJ2-5	-	CASSLTTPRETQYF	TGCGCCAGCAGCCTGACTACGCCTCGAGAGACCCAGTACTTC
TRBV6-4	TRBD1	TRBJ1-4	few	CASSQSQGACEKLFF	TGTGCCAGCAGTCAGTCTCAGGGGGCTTGTGAAAAACTGTTTTTT
TRBV11-2	-	TRBJ1-3	-	CASSTILNTIYF	TGTGCCAGCAGCACAATATTAAACACCATATATTTT
TRBV25-1	-	TRBJ1-2	-	CASSARGRDLYGYTF	TGTGCCAGCAGCGCCCGAGGCAGGGACCTTTATGGCTACACCTTC